This T cell receptor beta chain stems from a study of shared clonotypes between healthy human individuals (dated by TCRdb to about 2020). For context, the study as a whole: A few men and a couple of women, aged 18 to 49 years, made up the cohort. Per donor, three plates each were used for CD4 naive and CD4 memory, two for CD8 naive, and one for CD8 memory. Different laboratories and diverse techniques were used to prepare libraries and sequence TCR repertoires, to increase sequencing depth and limit assay-specific biases. Blood TCR repertoires of about five healthy adults were deeply sequenced to estimate repertoire size and the extent of clonotype sharing between individuals. Each donor's leukapheresis produced roughly between roughly 0.85 and 10 billion PBMCs. Overall study outcomes, separate from this receptor: Even with the large sequencing depth, rarefaction of the sorted-subset datasets indicated that sequencing was incomplete. Naive subsets generally had larger estimated clonotype richness than memory subsets did. Pairwise subsampling indicated that sequencing depth was expected to affect the degree of clonotype sharing among donors. Sampling was restricted to blood, and TCR repertoires in tissue are likely to differ from TCR repertoires in blood. Across a handful of donors, about 5% of naive CD4, 3% to 4% of naive CD8, 2.3% of memory CD4, and around 0.4% of memory CD8 clonotypes were shared. The genetic and exposure-history diversity represented was limited by the small number of donors. Higher generation probabilities were observed for clonotypes shared by all four sorted-subset donors than for non-shared clonotypes.

The donors were healthy, HIV-negative adults who had no recently reported acute infections or vaccinations. Every donor was a Caucasian adult residing in Nashville, Tennessee, USA. Magnetic negative selection was used to enrich CD4+ T cells, after which naive cells were positively selected on CD45RA and the negative fraction became the memory subset. Blood was collected by leukapheresis, and PBMCs were isolated by Ficoll-Histopaque density gradient centrifugation and then cryopreserved in liquid nitrogen vapor phase. Analytical flow cytometry was used to check the purity and quantity of each magnetically sorted T cell population. Each sorted fraction had its genomic DNA isolated and then quantified by UV absorbance on a Nanodrop 2000c. Trimming takes 4 bases from V and 1 base from J, and the germline ends sit 7 bases apart. From the cysteine up to the phenylalanine, the CDR3 has a length of 13 residues. The only DNA kept is the CDR3, 39 bases in frame from the first base. Per the germline V gene, KGHSH is the CDR1 and LQKENI is the CDR2.

Using the deep immunoSEQ assay, multiplex PCR amplified TCR CDR3 regions from genomic DNA. For each cell subset, the extracted genomic DNA was distributed evenly across all wells of several immunoSEQ 96-well plates, and each plate served as one replicate. Each replicate PCR for sorted subsets received approximately 220 ng genomic DNA, equal to 30,000 or so T cell genomes. Purified libraries were quantified with a Qubit 3.0 fluorometer, sized on a Bioanalyzer 2100, and re-quantified with the KAPA Library Quantification kit. Every immunoSEQ 96-well plate was sequenced on a dedicated single-read 150-cycle Illumina NextSeq 550 flow cell. The original methods were these. Because only junctional sequences without quality scores were contained in the immunoSEQ output, filtering matching that applied to full-length reads could not be performed. Sequences were annotated with PyIR, a Python wrapper for IgBLAST v1.9, using IMGT germline references to assign V/J genes and CDR3. Reads were filtered out if the reads had weak V/J assignments (E-value above 1e-6), no CDR3, stop codons, out-of-frame junctions, or ambiguous translated residues. A V3J clonotype was defined by an identical inferred V gene, J gene, and CDR3 amino acid sequence. Percentage overlap between repertoires was computed as shared unique clonotypes divided by the size of the smaller repertoire. Three approaches were used to assess repertoire richness: RTK rarefaction, the Chao1 estimator, and Recon v2.1 estimates of unobserved clonotypes. OLGA was used to compute generation probabilities for all TCRbeta clonotypes that the gDNA method yielded from a handful of donors. The clones in this table, taken by TCRdb from immuneACCESS, are in-frame only. Not every clone is retained; where verified, under half of the shortfall comes from an unresolved V gene, and the cause of the rest is unknown. V and J calls and clone size follow that table, whereas D and trimming were derived from the DNA. The sample yields roughly 2.5 million clones; just over 90% were counted once. 0.13% to 0.15% of the sample is taken by the ten largest.

On this clone: The specificity of this receptor is unknown. Base qualities are not at hand, and no much larger clone is one base apart.

The chain employs TRBV18 and TRBJ1-1; no D segment can be confidently identified. The source is a man younger than 35 in good health. The sample comprised naive CD4+ T cells sorted from blood. Taken with the paper, the label for cell subset or site translates to: CD45RA+ positively selected. In nucleotides, the sequence is TGTGCCAGCTCACTTGACGGGAACACTGAAGCTTTCTTT. This translates into CASSLDGNTEAFF.